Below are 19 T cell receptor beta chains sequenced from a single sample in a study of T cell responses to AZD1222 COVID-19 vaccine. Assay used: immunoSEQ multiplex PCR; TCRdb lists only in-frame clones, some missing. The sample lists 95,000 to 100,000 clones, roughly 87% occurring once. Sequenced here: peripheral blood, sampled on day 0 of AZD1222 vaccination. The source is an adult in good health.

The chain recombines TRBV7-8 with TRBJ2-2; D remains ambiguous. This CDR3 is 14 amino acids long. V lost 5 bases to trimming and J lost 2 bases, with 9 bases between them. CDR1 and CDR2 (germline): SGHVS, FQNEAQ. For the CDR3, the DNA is TGTGCCAGCAGCCCAGTTCGAAACACCGGGGAGCTGTTTTTT. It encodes CASSPVRNTGELFF.

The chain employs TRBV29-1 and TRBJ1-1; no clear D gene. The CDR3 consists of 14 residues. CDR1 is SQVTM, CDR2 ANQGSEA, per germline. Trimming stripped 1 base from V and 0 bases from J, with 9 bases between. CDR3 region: CSVEGEQMNTEAFF. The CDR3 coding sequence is TGCAGCGTTGAAGGGGAGCAGATGAACACTGAAGCTTTCTTT.

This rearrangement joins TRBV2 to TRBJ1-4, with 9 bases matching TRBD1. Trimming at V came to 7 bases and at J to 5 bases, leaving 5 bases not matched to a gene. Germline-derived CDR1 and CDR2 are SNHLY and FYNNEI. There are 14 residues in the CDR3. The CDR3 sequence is CASNLQGANEKLFF. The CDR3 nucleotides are TGTGCCAGCAACCTACAGGGGGCAAATGAAAAACTGTTTTTT.

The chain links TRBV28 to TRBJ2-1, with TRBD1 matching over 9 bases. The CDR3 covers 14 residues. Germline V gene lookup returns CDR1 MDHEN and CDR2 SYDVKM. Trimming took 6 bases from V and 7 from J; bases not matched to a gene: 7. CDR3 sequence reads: CASRHGQGMNEQFF. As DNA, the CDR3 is TGTGCCAGCAGACATGGACAGGGGATGAATGAGCAGTTCTTC.

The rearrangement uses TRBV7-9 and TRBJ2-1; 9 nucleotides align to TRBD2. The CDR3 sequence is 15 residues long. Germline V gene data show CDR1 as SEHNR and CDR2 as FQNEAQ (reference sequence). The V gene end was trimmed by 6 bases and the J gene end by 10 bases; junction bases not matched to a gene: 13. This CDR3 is CASSSGREGAPEQFF. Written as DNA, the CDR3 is TGTGCCAGCAGTTCCGGGCGGGAGGGTGCCCCCGAGCAGTTCTTC.

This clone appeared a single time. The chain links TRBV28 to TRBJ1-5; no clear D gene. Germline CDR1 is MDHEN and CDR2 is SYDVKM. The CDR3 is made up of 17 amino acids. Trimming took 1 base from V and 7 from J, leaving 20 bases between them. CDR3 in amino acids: CASSLLLLGQRAQPQHF. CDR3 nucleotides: TGTGCCAGCAGTTTATTGTTACTTGGGCAGAGGGCCCAGCCCCAGCATTTT.

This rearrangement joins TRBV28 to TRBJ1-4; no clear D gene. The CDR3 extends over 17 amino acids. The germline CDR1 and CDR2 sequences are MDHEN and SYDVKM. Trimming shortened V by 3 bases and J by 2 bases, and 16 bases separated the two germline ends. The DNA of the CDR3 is TGTGCCAGCAGTTTTTCTGCCCTGCGCAGGACTAATGAAAAACTGTTTTTT. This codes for CASSFSALRRTNEKLFF. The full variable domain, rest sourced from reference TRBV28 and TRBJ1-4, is DVKVTQSSRYLVKRTGEKVFLECVQDMDHENMFWYRQDPGLGLRLIYFSYDVKMKEKGDIPEGYSVSREKKERFSLILESASTNQTSMYLCASSFSALRRTNEKLFFGSGTQLSVL.

The CDR3 nucleotides read TGTGCCAGCAGTCCCCCGGATAGCGGAGACCCTAAGGAGCAGTTCTTC. As protein: CASSPPDSGDPKEQFF. The J gene is TRBJ2-1, the V gene TRBV3-1 (or the pseudogene TRBV3-2); D perhaps matches TRBD2 (6 bases). The V and J ends lost 6 bases and 10 bases respectively, with 25 bases between them. This CDR3 has 16 residues. Germline V gives CDR1 LGHDT, CDR2 YNNKEL (reference sequence).

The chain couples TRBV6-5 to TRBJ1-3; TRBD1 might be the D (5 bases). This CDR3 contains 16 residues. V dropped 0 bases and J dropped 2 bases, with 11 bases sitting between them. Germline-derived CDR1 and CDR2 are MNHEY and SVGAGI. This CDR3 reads CASSYSHGAAGNTIYF. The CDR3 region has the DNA TGTGCCAGCAGTTACTCCCACGGGGCTGCTGGAAACACCATATATTTT.

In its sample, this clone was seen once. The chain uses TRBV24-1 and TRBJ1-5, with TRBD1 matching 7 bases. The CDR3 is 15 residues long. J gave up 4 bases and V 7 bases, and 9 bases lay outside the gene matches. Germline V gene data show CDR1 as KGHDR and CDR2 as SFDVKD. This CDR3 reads CATRGTGEENQPQHF. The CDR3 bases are TGTGCCACCAGAGGAACAGGGGAGGAAAATCAGCCCCAGCATTTT.

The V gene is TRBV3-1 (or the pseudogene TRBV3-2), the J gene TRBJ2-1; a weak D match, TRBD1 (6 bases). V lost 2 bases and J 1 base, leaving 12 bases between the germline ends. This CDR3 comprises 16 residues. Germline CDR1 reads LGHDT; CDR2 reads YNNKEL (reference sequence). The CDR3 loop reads CASSQTGFFSYNEQFF. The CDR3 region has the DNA TGTGCCAGCAGCCAAACAGGGTTTTTTTCCTACAATGAGCAGTTCTTC.

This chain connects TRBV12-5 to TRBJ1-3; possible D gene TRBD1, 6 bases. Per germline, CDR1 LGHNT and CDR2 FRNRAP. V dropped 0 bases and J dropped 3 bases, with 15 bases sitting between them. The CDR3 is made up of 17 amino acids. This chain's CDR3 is CASGLVLNRALGNTIYF. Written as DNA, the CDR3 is TGTGCTAGTGGTTTGGTACTTAACAGGGCCCTTGGAAACACCATATATTTT.

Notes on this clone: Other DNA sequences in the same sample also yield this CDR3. The DNA of the CDR3 is TGTGCCAGCTCACCGGGAGGGGGAGAGACCCAGTACTTC. Protein: CASSPGGGETQYF. This chain connects TRBV18 to TRBJ2-5; weak D call: TRBD2 (7 bases). CDR1 and CDR2 from the germline V gene are KGHSH and LQKENI. Trimming cost V 3 bases and J 4 bases, with 9 bases left between them. The CDR3 extends over 13 amino acids.

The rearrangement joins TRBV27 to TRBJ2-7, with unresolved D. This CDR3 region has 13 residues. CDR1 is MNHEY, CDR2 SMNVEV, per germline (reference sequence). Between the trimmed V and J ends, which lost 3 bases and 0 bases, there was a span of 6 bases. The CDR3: CASSFPSSYEQYF. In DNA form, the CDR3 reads TGTGCCAGCAGTTTTCCGAGCTCCTACGAGCAGTACTTC.

CDR3 DNA sequence: TGTGCCAGCAGTGAAGCGCTTCCCGGTCAGCCCCAGCATTTT. It translates to CASSEALPGQPQHF. This chain connects TRBV6-1 to TRBJ1-5; D remains ambiguous. V gave up 0 bases and J gave up 6 bases, with 9 bases separating them. Germline assignment: CDR1 MNHNS and CDR2 SASEGT. The CDR3 loop spans 14 amino acids.

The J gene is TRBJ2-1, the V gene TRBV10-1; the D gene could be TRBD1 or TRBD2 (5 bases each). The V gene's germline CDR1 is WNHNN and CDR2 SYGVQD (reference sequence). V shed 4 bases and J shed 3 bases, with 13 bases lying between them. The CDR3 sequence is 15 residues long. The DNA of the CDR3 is TGCGCCAGCAGTGCTACCGGGGCTCGCTACAATGAGCAGTTCTTC. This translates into CASSATGARYNEQFF.

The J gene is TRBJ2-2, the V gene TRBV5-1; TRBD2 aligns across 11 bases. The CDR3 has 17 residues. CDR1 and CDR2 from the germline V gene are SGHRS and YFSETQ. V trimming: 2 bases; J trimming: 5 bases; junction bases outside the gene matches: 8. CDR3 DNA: TGCGCCAGCAGCTTTTTGGGACTAGCGGTTGGGACCGGGGAGCTGTTTTTT. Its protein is CASSFLGLAVGTGELFF.

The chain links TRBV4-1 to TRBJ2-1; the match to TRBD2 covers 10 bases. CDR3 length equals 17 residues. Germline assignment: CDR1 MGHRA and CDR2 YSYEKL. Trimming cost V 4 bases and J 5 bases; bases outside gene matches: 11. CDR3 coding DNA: TGCGCCAGCAGCCCGGGACTAGCGCGAACGAGAAACAATGAGCAGTTCTTC. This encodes CASSPGLARTRNNEQFF.

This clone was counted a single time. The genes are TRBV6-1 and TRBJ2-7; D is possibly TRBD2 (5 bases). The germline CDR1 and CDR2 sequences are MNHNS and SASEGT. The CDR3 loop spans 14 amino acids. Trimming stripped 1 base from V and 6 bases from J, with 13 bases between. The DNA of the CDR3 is TGTGCCAGCAGTGAAGTCCCCAATACTAGCGAGCAGTACTTC. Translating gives CASSEVPNTSEQYF.